This entry is about one T cell receptor (beta chain). Its specificity is unknown. The source of the sample is a study of Ad26.COV2.S vaccination and SARS-CoV-2 variants. General study findings and limits: Responses of spike-specific T cells (both CD8+ and CD4+) reportedly showed substantial breadth after vaccination. Total T cell responses, in the TCR breadth and depth analyses, may have been underestimated.

Method: immunoSEQ multiplex PCR; TCRdb's copy keeps in-frame clones and lacks some. In the table there are around 320,000 clones, approximately 80% of which are singletons. Regarding treatment: roughly 18 received Ad26.COV2.S at low or high dose, single or two shots; about 5 received placebo; per-sample allocation not given. Samples were taken on day 63 after the first vaccine or placebo injection. Recruitment in Boston yielded a donor of adult age, 18-55 years. Vaccination used an Ad26 vector expressing Wuhan-strain SARS-CoV-2 spike. Germline loops: CDR1 SGHTA, CDR2 FQGNSA. After removal of 5 bases from V and 1 base from J, the junction contained 14 bases not matched to a gene. There are 19 residues in the CDR3.

The genes are TRBV7-2 and TRBJ1-2; 12 nucleotides match TRBD1. This TCR derives from a person aged 18 to 65 who received the Ad26.COV2.S COVID-19 vaccine or a placebo. The sequenced sample was peripheral blood, obtained in a trial of Ad26.COV2.S vaccine versus placebo. CDR3 in amino acids: CASSRPGQGAPPLNYGYTF. The DNA of the CDR3 is TGTGCCAGCAGCCGTCCGGGACAGGGGGCGCCCCCTCTTAACTATGGCTACACCTTC.